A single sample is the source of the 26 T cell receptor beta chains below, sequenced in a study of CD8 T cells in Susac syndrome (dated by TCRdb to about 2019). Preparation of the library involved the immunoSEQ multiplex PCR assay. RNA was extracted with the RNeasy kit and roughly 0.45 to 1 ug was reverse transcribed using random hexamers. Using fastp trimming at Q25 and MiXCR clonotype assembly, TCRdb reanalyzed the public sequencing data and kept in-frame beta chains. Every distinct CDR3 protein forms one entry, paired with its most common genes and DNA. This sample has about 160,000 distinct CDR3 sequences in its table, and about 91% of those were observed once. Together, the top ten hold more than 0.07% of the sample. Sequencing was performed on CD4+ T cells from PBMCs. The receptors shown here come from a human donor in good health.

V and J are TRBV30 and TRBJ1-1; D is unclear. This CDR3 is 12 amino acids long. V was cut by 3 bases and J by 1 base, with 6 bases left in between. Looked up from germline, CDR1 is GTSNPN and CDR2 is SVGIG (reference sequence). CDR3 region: CAWSYGNTEAFF. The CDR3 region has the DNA TGTGCCTGGAGCTATGGGAACACTGAAGCTTTCTTT.

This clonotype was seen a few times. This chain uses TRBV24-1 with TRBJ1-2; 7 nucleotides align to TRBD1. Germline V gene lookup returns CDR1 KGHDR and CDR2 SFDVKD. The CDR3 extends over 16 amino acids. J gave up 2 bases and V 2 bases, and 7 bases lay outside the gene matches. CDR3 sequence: CATSDSIGTENYGYTF. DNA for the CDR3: TGTGCCACCAGTGATTCTATTGGGACAGAGAACTATGGCTACACCTTC.

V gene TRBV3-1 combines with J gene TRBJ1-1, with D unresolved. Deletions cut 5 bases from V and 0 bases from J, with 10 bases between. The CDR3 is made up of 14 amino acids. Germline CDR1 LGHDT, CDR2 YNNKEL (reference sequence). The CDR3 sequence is CASSSTTLNTEAFF. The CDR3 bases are TGTGCCAGCAGCTCTACCACTCTGAACACTGAAGCTTTCTTT.

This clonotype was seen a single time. CDR3 in amino acids: CAWRAPSRSGEQFF. CDR3 nucleotides: TGTGCCTGGAGGGCCCCCTCAAGAAGCGGTGAGCAGTTCTTC. The chain links TRBV30 to TRBJ2-1; possible D gene TRBD2, 5 bases. Per the germline V gene, CDR1 is GTSNPN and CDR2 is SVGIG (reference sequence). This CDR3 has 14 residues. Trimming took off 3 bases at V and 9 bases at J, with 18 bases between the two ends.

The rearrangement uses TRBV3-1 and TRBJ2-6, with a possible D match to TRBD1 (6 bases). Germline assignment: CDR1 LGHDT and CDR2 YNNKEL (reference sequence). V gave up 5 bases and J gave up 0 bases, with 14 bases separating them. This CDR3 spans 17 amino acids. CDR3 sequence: CASSSSTGYSGANVLTF. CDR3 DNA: TGTGCCAGCAGCTCTTCGACAGGCTACTCTGGGGCCAACGTCCTGACTTTC.

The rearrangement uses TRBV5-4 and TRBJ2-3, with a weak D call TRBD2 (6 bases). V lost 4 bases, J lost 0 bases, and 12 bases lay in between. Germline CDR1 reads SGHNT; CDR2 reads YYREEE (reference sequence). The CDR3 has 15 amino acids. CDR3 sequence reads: CASSPGLTSTDTQYF. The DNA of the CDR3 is TGTGCCAGCAGCCCCGGACTAACTAGCACAGATACGCAGTATTTT.

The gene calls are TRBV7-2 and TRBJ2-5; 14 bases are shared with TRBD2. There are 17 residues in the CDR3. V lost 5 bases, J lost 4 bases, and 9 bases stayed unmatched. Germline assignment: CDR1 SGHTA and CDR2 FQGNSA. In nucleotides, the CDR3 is TGTGCCAGCAGCAGGTCGACTAGCGGGGGGGCGCGAGAGACCCAGTACTTC. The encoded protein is CASSRSTSGGARETQYF.

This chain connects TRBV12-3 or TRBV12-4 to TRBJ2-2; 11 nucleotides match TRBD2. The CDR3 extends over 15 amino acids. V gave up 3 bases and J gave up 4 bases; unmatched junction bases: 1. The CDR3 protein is CASSFGTSGTGELFF. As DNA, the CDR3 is TGTGCCAGCAGTTTCGGGACTAGCGGCACCGGGGAGCTGTTTTTT.

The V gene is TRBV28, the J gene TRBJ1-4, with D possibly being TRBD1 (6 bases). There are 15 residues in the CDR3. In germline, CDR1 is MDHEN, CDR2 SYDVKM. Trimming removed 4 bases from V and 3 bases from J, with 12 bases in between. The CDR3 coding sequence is TGTGCCAGCAGTTCCGGACAGCACCCTAATGAAAAACTGTTTTTT. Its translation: CASSSGQHPNEKLFF.

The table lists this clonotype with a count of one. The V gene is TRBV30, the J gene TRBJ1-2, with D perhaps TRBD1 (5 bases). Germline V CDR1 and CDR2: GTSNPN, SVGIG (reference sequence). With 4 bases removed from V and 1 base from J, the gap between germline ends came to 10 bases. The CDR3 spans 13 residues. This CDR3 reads CAWTEDSNYGYTF. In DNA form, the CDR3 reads TGTGCCTGGACCGAAGACAGTAACTATGGCTACACCTTC.

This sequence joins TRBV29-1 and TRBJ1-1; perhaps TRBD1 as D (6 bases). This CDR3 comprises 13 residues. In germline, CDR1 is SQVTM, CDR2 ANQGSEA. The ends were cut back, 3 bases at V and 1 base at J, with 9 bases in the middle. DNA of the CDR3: TGCAGCGTTGATCTAGGGGGGAACACTGAAGCTTTCTTT. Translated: CSVDLGGNTEAFF.

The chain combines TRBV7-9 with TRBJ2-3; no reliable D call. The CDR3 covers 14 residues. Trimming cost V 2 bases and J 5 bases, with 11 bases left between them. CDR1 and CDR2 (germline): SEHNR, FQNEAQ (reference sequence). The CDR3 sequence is CASSLQRVVDTQYF. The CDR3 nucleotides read TGTGCCAGCAGCTTACAACGCGTAGTAGATACGCAGTATTTT. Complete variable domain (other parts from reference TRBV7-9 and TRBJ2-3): DTGVSQNPRHKITKRGQNVTFRCDPISEHNRLYWYRQTLGQGPEFLTYFQNEAQLEKSRLLSDRFSAERPKGSFSTLEIQRTEQGDSAMYLCASSLQRVVDTQYFGPGTRLTVL.

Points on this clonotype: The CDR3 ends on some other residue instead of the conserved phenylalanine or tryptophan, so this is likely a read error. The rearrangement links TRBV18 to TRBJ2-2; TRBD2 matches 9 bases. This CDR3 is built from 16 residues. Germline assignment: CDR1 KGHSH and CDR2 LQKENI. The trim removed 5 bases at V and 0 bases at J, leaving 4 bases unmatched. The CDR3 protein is CASSDLAGPNTGELFL. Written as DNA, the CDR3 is TGTGCCAGCTCAGACCTAGCGGGGCCGAACACCGGGGAGCTGTTTTTG.

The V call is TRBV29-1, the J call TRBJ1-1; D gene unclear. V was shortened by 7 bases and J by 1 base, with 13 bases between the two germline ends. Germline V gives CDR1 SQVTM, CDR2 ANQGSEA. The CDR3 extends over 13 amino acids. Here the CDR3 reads CSAIAGTNTEAFF. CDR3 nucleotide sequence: TGCAGCGCCATCGCCGGTACGAACACTGAAGCTTTCTTT.

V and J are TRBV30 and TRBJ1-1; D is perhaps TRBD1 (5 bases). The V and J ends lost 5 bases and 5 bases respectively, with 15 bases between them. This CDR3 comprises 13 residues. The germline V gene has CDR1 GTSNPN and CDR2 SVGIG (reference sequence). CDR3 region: CAWGPTGGTEAFF. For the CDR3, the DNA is TGTGCCTGGGGACCGACCGGGGGGACTGAAGCTTTCTTT.

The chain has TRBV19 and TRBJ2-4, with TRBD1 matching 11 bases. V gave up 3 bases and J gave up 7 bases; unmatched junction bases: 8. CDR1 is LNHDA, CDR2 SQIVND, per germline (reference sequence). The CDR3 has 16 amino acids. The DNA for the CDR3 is TGTGCCAGTAGTATGAAGGGACAGGGGGAAAGGAACATTCAGTACTTC. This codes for CASSMKGQGERNIQYF.

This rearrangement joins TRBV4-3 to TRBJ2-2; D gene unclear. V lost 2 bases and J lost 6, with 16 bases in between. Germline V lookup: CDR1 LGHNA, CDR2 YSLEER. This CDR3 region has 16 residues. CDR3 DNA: TGCGCCAGCAGCCAAAATCAACAGCGTAGGGCCGGGGAGCTGTTTTTT. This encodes CASSQNQQRRAGELFF.

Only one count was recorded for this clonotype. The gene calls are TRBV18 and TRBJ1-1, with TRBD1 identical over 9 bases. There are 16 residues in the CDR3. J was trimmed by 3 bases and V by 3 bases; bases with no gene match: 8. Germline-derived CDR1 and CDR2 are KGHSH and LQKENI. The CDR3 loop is CASSPPGQGSYTEAFF. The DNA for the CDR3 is TGTGCCAGCTCACCGCCAGGACAGGGGAGCTACACTGAAGCTTTCTTT. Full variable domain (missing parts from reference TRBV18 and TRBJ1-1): NAGVMQNPRHLVRRRGQEARLRCSPMKGHSHVYWYRQLPEEGLKFMVYLQKENIIDESGMPKERFSAEFPKEGPSILRIQQVVRGDSAAYFCASSPPGQGSYTEAFFGQGTRLTVV.

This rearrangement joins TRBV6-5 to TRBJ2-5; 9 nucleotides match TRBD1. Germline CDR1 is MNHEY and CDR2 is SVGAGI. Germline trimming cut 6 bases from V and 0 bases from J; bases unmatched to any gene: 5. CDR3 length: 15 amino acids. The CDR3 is CASSTGGNYQETQYF. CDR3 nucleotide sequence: TGTGCCAGCAGCACAGGGGGCAATTACCAAGAGACCCAGTACTTC.

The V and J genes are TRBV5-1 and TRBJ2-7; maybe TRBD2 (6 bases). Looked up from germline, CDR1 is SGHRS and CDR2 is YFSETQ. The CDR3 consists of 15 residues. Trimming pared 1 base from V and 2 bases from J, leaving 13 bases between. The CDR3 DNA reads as TGCGCCAGCAGCTTGCAGGGCGGAGGGGCCTACGAGCAGTACTTC. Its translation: CASSLQGGGAYEQYF.

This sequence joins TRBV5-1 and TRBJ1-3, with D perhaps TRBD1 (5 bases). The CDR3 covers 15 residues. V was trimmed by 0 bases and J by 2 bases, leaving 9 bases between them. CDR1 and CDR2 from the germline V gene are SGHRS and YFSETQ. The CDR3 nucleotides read TGCGCCAGCAGCTTGGGGCAGGGAGCTGGAAACACCATATATTTT. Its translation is CASSLGQGAGNTIYF. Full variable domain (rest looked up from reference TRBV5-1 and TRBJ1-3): KAGVTQTPRYLIKTRGQQVTLSCSPISGHRSVSWYQQTPGQGLQFLFEYFSETQRNKGNFPGRFSGRQFSNSRSEMNVSTLELGDSALYLCASSLGQGAGNTIYFGEGSWLTVV.

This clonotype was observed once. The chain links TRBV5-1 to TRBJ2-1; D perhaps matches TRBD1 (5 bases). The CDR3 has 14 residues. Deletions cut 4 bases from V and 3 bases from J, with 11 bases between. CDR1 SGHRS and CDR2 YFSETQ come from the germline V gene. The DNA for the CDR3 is TGCGCCAGCAGCCCGACACAGGTCTACAATGAGCAGTTCTTC. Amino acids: CASSPTQVYNEQFF. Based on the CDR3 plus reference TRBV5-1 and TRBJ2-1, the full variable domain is KAGVTQTPRYLIKTRGQQVTLSCSPISGHRSVSWYQQTPGQGLQFLFEYFSETQRNKGNFPGRFSGRQFSNSRSEMNVSTLELGDSALYLCASSPTQVYNEQFFGPGTRLTVL.

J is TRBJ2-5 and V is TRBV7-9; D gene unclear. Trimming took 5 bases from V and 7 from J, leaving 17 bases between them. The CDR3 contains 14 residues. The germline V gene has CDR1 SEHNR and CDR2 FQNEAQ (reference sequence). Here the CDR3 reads CASSTVELPATQYF. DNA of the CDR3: TGTGCCAGCAGCACGGTTGAGCTCCCAGCGACCCAGTACTTC. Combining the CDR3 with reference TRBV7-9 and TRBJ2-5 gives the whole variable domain DTGVSQNPRHKITKRGQNVTFRCDPISEHNRLYWYRQTLGQGPEFLTYFQNEAQLEKSRLLSDRFSAERPKGSFSTLEIQRTEQGDSAMYLCASSTVELPATQYFGPGTRLLVL.

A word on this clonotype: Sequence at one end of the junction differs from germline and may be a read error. CDR3 sequence: CASSQGPGLGNQPQHF. CDR3 sequence (DNA): TGTGCCAGCAGTCAAGGGCCGGGGCTCGGCAATCAGCCCCAGCATTTT. The rearrangement uses TRBV3-1 and TRBJ1-5; maybe TRBD1 (5 bases). Germline V gene lookup returns CDR1 LGHDT and CDR2 YNNKEL (reference sequence). The length of the CDR3 is 16 residues.

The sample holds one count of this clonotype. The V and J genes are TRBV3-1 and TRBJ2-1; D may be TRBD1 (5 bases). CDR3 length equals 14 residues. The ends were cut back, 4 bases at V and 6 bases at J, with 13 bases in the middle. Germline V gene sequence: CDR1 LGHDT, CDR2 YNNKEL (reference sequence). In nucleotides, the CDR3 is TGTGCCAGCAGCCTGGGGCCAGGGCGCAATGAGCAGTTCTTC. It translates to CASSLGPGRNEQFF.

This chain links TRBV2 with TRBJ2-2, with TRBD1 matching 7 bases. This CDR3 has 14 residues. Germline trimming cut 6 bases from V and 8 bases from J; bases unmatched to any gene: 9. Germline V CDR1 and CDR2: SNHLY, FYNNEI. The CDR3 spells CASRQDRSGGELFF. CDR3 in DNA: TGTGCCAGCAGGCAGGACAGGTCAGGTGGGGAGCTGTTTTTT.